This TCR beta chain was identified in a study of cytomegalovirus exposure and HLA in healthy donors. Study-wide points: Immune exposure data for these donors was limited to CMV serostatus. Sequencing had likely introduced a cluster of highly shared sequence variants as an artifact. HLA alleles showed associations with about 17,000 TCR beta sequences in a later analysis, at a 0.05 false discovery rate.

A word on this clone: Its specificity is unknown.

Amplification used 60 Vbeta primers and 13 Jbeta primers. Profiling relied on immunoSEQ multiplex PCR, and the TCRdb table lists in-frame clones only, not all of them. This repertoire includes 65,000 to 85,000 clones. The source material was PBMCs. This sequence was found in a woman in her 30s in good health and CMV-seronegative.

This chain's CDR3 is CATSRVAVGLENIQYF. The CDR3 coding sequence is TGTGCCACCAGCAGAGTCGCAGTCGGGTTGGAAAACATTCAGTACTTC. The J gene is TRBJ2-4, the V gene TRBV15; D gene unclear. Trimming pared 1 base from V and 5 bases from J, leaving 15 bases between. This CDR3 comprises 16 residues. Per germline, CDR1 LNHNV and CDR2 YYDKDF (reference sequence).